This TCR beta chain comes out of a study of shared clonotypes between healthy human individuals (dated by TCRdb to 2018 to 2020). Regarding the study in general: Three men and a couple of women, aged 18 to 49 years, made up the cohort. For each donor, CD4 naive and CD4 memory were each run on three plates, CD8 naive on two plates, and CD8 memory on one plate. To estimate repertoire size and how much clonotype sharing occurs between individuals, the study deeply sequenced the blood TCR repertoires of several healthy adults. To increase sequencing depth and limit assay-specific biases, different laboratories used diverse techniques to prepare libraries and sequence TCR repertoires. Each donor's leukapheresis produced roughly between roughly 0.9 and 8.9 billion PBMCs.

Using the deep immunoSEQ assay, TCR CDR3 regions were amplified from genomic DNA by multiplex PCR. Genomic DNA extracted from each cell subset was distributed evenly over all wells of several immunoSEQ 96-well plates, and each plate served as one replicate. Each replicate PCR for sorted subsets received about 180 ng genomic DNA, equal to roughly 33,000 T cell genomes. Purified libraries were measured with a Qubit 3.0 fluorometer, size-checked on a Bioanalyzer 2100, and measured again with the KAPA Library Quantification kit. A separate single-read 150-cycle Illumina NextSeq 550 flow cell was used to sequence each immunoSEQ 96-well plate. As for the authors' bioinformatics: The immunoSEQ output contained only junctional sequences without quality scores, so filtering could not match that applied to full-length reads. To assign V/J genes and CDR3, sequences were annotated against IMGT germline references using PyIR, a Python wrapper for IgBLAST v1.9. Reads were filtered out if the reads had weak V/J assignments (E-value above 1e-6), no CDR3, stop codons, out-of-frame junctions, or ambiguous translated residues. V3J clonotypes were defined by identical inferred V gene, J gene, and CDR3 amino acid sequence. Percentage overlap between repertoires was computed as shared unique clonotypes divided by the size of the smaller repertoire. Three approaches were used to assess repertoire richness: RTK rarefaction, the Chao1 estimator, and Recon v2.1 estimates of unobserved clonotypes. Generation probabilities were computed with OLGA for all TCRbeta clonotypes obtained by the gDNA method from a few donors. TCRdb took this table from immuneACCESS and kept in-frame rearrangements with V and J called. Such tables lack part of the clones; where checked against another copy, unresolved V genes explain under half of the gap, and the rest is unexplained. That table is the source of V, J and clone size, and D and trimming were worked out from the DNA. The sample table shows about 980,000 clones, and more than 75% are seen once. 1.5% of the sample is in the top ten clones.

Of note for this clone: The target of this receptor is not known. No base-level quality is on record; no much larger clone is a single base apart.

General study outcomes and caveats: Even with the large sequencing depth, rarefaction of the sorted-subset datasets indicated that sequencing was incomplete. Sharing across a few donors was observed for roughly 5.4% of naive CD4, over 3% of naive CD8, 2% to 2.5% of memory CD4, and around 0.4% of memory CD8 clonotypes. Based on pairwise subsampling, the degree of clonotype sharing among donors was expected to be affected by sequencing depth. Estimated clonotype richness was generally larger for naive than for memory subsets. Sampling was restricted to blood, and TCR repertoires in tissue are likely to differ from TCR repertoires in blood. Because the study included only a small number of donors, the genetic and exposure-history diversity represented was limited. Compared with non-shared clonotypes, clonotypes shared by all four sorted-subset donors had higher generation probabilities.

The donors were healthy, HIV-negative adults with no recently reported acute infections or vaccinations. Only Caucasian adults living in Nashville, Tennessee, USA were represented among the donors. CD4+ T cells were enriched by magnetic negative selection; naive cells were then positively selected on CD45RA, and the negative fraction formed the memory subset. Blood was obtained by leukapheresis, after which PBMCs were separated by Ficoll-Histopaque density gradient centrifugation and cryopreserved in liquid nitrogen vapor phase. Analytical flow cytometry was used to check the purity and quantity of every magnetically sorted T cell population. From each sorted fraction, genomic DNA was isolated and quantified by UV absorbance on a Nanodrop 2000c. From V the trimming removes 7 bases and from J it removes 4 bases, while the gene matches leave 8 bases of the junction unaccounted for. The CDR3 has 15 amino acids, counting the end cysteine and phenylalanine. Of all the DNA, just the CDR3 is kept, 45 bases in frame from base 1. The CDR1 and CDR2 encoded by the germline V gene are SNHLY and FYNNEI.

The sequencing input was memory CD4+ T cells sorted from blood. The cell subset or site tag for this specimen amounts to: CD45RA-negative fraction. The sequence is built from TRBV2 and TRBJ2-3, with 10 bases in between that match TRBD2. The sequence came from a man aged 18 to 29 in good health. The DNA reads TGTGCCAGCACCAAAGGGCTAGCGGGGGCAGATACGCAGTATTTT. Its translation is CASTKGLAGADTQYF.